A selection of T cell receptor beta chains follows, all from one sample in a study of cytomegalovirus exposure and HLA in healthy donors. The assay was immunoSEQ multiplex PCR, and TCRdb's table has in-frame clones only and misses some. This table holds under 150,000 clones, around 84% found once. What was sequenced was PBMCs. Receptors were obtained from a woman aged 25 to 39 in good health and CMV-seropositive. Both conserved end residues are part of each CDR3. Clone size is shown for a subset of rows, as once, few, many or a class of expanded clone.

.	TRBV27	TRBJ1-6	15	CASSFRVGLNSPLHF
.	TRBV5-6	TRBJ2-3	17	CASSFNLAGGYTDTQYF
.	TRBV4-3	TRBJ2-1	14	CASSQSGGDGEQFF
.	TRBV7-2	TRBJ2-2	15	CASSLSHAAAGELFF
few	TRBV5-4	TRBJ2-1	15	CASSPAGDSYNEQFF
.	TRBV6-1	TRBJ2-1	14	CASSPWSQHNEQFF
few	TRBV29-1	TRBJ2-3	15	CSVEKGQLFTDTQYF
.	TRBV5-5	TRBJ2-5	16	CASSPARGRQQETQYF
.	TRBV5-1	TRBJ2-7	16	CASSFRTGVPSYEQYF
.	TRBV28	TRBJ1-1	14	CASSFKGRRGEAFF
.	TRBV18	TRBJ2-1	17	CASSPPGLAGGKGEQFF
.	TRBV28	TRBJ2-1	13	CASLRGRVGEQFF
.	TRBV6-1	TRBJ1-2	16	CASSAIGFLGGGGYTF
few	TRBV7-2	TRBJ2-3	16	CASSKTSGGAGDTQYF
.	TRBV12-5	TRBJ2-7	12	CAVQDYSYEQYF
.	TRBV11-2	TRBJ1-3	15	CASSFTDSSGNTIYF
.	TRBV6-1	.	12	CASIRTGNEQYF
.	TRBV7-2	TRBJ2-3	12	CASSTAADTQYF
.	TRBV2	TRBJ1-5	14	CASSGTGGNQPQHF
.	TRBV7-2	TRBJ1-1	16	CASSFRTASPSTEAFF
.	TRBV6-5	TRBJ1-2	14	CASRLKTGSYGYTF
.	TRBV28	TRBJ1-3	15	CASSRPRGAGNTIYF
.	TRBV7-8	TRBJ1-2	16	CASSLAGDRPNYGYTF
few	TRBV4-3	TRBJ2-3	14	CASSPQRSTDTQYF
.	TRBV19	TRBJ2-1	13	CASSSAGLYEQFF
.	TRBV15	TRBJ1-1	17	CATSPEGQGIWGTEAFF
.	TRBV5-1	TRBJ1-5	15	CASSLVGAGNQPQHF
.	TRBV12-5	TRBJ1-6	14	CASGKGQGVSPLHF
.	TRBV30	TRBJ2-1	11	CAWSGGRGQFF
.	TRBV11-2	TRBJ1-6	13	CASSLDRDSPLHF
few	TRBV2	TRBJ2-5	11	CAGGVKETQYF
.	TRBV12-1	TRBJ2-7	14	CASRTGEIPYEQYF
.	TRBV7-9	TRBJ1-4	16	CASSFTQRQMDEKLFF
.	TRBV4-3	TRBJ1-4	19	CASSQVGQGALATNEKLFF
.	TRBV5-4	TRBJ2-7	15	CASSLPGAGEYEQYF
.	TRBV5-1	TRBJ1-1	13	CASSPARQIEAFF
.	TRBV5-1	TRBJ1-1	14	CASSSAGGPPKAFF
.	TRBV30	TRBJ2-5	13	CAWRGLAGETQYF
.	TRBV2	TRBJ2-4	14	CASSGRLAKNIQYF
once	TRBV5-1	TRBJ2-3	15	CASSLLNPGGDTQYF